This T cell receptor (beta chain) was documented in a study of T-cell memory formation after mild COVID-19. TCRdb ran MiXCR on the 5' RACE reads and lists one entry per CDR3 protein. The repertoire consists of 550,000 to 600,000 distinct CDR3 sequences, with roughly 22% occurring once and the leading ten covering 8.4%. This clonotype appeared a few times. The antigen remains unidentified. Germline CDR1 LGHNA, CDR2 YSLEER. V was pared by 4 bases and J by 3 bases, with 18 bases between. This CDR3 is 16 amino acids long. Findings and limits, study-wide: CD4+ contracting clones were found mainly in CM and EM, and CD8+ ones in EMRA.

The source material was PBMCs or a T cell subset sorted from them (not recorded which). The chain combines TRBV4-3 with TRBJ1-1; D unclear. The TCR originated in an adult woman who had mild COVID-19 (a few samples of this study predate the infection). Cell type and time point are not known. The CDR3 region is CASSLHGYGDDTEAFF. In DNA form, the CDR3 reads TGCGCCAGCAGCCTCCATGGATACGGGGATGACACTGAAGCTTTCTTT.